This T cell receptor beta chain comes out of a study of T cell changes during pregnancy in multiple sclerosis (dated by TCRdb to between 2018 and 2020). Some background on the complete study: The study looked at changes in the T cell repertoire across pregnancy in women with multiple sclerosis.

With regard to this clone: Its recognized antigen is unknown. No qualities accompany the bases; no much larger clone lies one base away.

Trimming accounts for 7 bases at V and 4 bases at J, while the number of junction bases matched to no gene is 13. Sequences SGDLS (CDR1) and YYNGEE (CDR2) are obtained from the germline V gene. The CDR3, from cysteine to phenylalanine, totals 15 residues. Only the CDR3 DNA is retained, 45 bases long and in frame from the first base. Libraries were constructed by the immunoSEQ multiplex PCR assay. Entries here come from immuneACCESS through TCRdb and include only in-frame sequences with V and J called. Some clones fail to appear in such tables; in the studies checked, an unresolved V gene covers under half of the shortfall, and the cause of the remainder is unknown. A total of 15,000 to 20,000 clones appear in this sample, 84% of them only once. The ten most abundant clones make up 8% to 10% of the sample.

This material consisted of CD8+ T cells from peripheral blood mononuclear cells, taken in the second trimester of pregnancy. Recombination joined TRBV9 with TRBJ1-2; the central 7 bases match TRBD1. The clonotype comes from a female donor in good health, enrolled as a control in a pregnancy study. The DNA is TGTGCCAGCGGCCGGACCCTCGGGACAGTCTATGGCTACACCTTC. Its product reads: CASGRTLGTVYGYTF.